Described below is a single T cell receptor (beta chain) sequence and its context. Clones were read by immunoSEQ multiplex PCR, and TCRdb kept only the in-frame ones, dropping some. Of about 98,000 clones in the sample, 86% were seen once. Indicated treatment: preoperative locoregional IRX-2 cytokine immunotherapy. Samples came from a phase Ib trial of preoperative locoregional IRX-2 cytokine immunotherapy. The data were obtained in a study of preoperative IRX-2 immunotherapy in early breast cancer. Per the germline V gene, CDR1 is SGHDN and CDR2 is FVKESK. This CDR3 has 15 amino acids. V lost 1 base to trimming and J lost 4 bases, with 13 bases between them.

The TCR sequence derives from a human donor with breast cancer. The gene calls are TRBV14 and TRBJ1-1; D possibly corresponds to TRBD1 (6 bases). The material sequenced was tumor tissue, taken after IRX-2 immunotherapy. DNA of the CDR3: TGTGCCAGCAGCCAAGCTCGGGGGGCGACCACTGAAGCTTTCTTT. Amino acid sequence: CASSQARGATTEAFF.